These T cell receptor beta chains were read from a single sample in a study of shared clonotypes between healthy human individuals. Using immunoSEQ multiplex PCR, the repertoire was profiled, and TCRdb retains in-frame clones only, with some absent. The data contain around 2,000,000 clones, 95% of them singletons. The sample comprised naive CD4+ T cells sorted from blood. The receptors shown here come from a man aged 18 to 30 in good health. Both conserved end residues are part of each CDR3. The D gene is left open where the match is weak. Some rows have no size entry. The others give once, few or many, or a class for an expanded clone.

j_call v_call clone_size d_call cdr3_nt cdr3_aa
TRBJ1-6 TRBV5-1 NA NA TGCGCCAGCAGCTTGGGAGGGCAGAATTCACCCCTCCACTTT CASSLGGQNSPLHF
TRBJ2-7 TRBV9 NA NA TGTGCCAGCAGCGGTGGTGGGTTAAGCTCCTACGAGCAGTACTTC CASSGGGLSSYEQYF
TRBJ1-1 TRBV27 NA TRBD1 TGTGCCAGCAGCTTTGACAGGGGGAACACTGAAGCTTTCTTT CASSFDRGNTEAFF
TRBJ2-6 TRBV10-2 NA TRBD1 TGCGCCAGCAGAACAGGGGCCCCTGGGGCCAACGTCCTGACTTTC CASRTGAPGANVLTF
TRBJ2-5 TRBV2 NA NA TGTGCCAGCAGTGAAATGGCGACCCAGTACTTC CASSEMATQYF
TRBJ2-3 TRBV10-3 many NA TGTGCCATCAGTGAGTCAACGGGAGTGGGCACAGATACGCAGTATTTT CAISESTGVGTDTQYF
TRBJ1-2 TRBV19 NA TRBD1 TGTGCCAGTAGTATTGCCCGGGACAGCTTCGGCTACACCTTC CASSIARDSFGYTF
TRBJ1-1 TRBV18 NA TRBD1 TGTGCCAGCTCCACTATCGGGACAGGGCGCACTGAAGCTTTCTTT CASSTIGTGRTEAFF
TRBJ2-7 TRBV10-3 NA NA TGTGCCATCAGTGAGTCGGATAGTTCCTACTACGAGCAGTACTTC CAISESDSSYYEQYF
TRBJ2-3 TRBV7-9 NA NA TGTGCCAGCAGCCCCGGGTCCGCTCTTCCTTACCACACAGATACGCAGTATTTT CASSPGSALPYHTDTQYF
TRBJ2-3 TRBV7-2 NA NA TGTGCCAGCAGCTCGGGACTTAGCACAGATACGCAGTATTTT CASSSGLSTDTQYF
TRBJ2-3 TRBV4-3 NA TRBD2 TGCGCCAGCAGCCAACGGGGACTAGCGGGAGGGCCGGGCACAGATACGCAGTATTTT CASSQRGLAGGPGTDTQYF
TRBJ2-2 TRBV30 NA NA TGTGCCTTTGAATCGATGGGCGGGGAGCTGTTTTTT CAFESMGGELFF
TRBJ1-1 TRBV5-4 NA NA TGTGCCAGCAGGGATGGACAGCTGAACACTGAAGCTTTCTTT CASRDGQLNTEAFF
TRBJ2-7 TRBV11-2 NA NA TGTGCCAGCAGCCAGCATGGGGTTAGTTCCTACGAGCAGTACTTC CASSQHGVSSYEQYF
TRBJ2-6 TRBV4-1 NA TRBD2 TGCGCCAGCAGCCAAACATCCCCACCCGCGGGAGCCGGGGCCAACGTCCTGACTTTC CASSQTSPPAGAGANVLTF
TRBJ2-3 TRBV2 NA TRBD2 TGTGCCAGCGGCGGGAGAATCAGCACAGATACGCAGTATTTT CASGGRISTDTQYF
TRBJ1-1 TRBV7-2 once NA TGTGCCAGCAGCTTATTTCAAAGCTTTGAAGCTTTCTTT CASSLFQSFEAFF
TRBJ2-1 TRBV5-1 NA NA TGCGCCAGCAGCTTGAAAGGAACCGGGAATGAGCAGTTCTTC CASSLKGTGNEQFF
TRBJ1-1 TRBV5-1 NA NA TGCGCCAGTCGAGCCCAGGACAGGAACACTGAAGCTTTCTTT CASRAQDRNTEAFF
TRBJ1-2 TRBV7-9 NA TRBD1 TGTGCCAGCAGCTCTCGACAGGGGGCGTCTCTCGGCTACACCTTC CASSSRQGASLGYTF
TRBJ1-2 TRBV30 NA NA TGTGCCTGGAGGGGAGAGGGTTTCTATGGCTACACCTTC CAWRGEGFYGYTF
TRBJ2-7 TRBV9 NA NA TGTGCCAGCAGCGTAGTACTAAATATCTACGAGCAGTACTTC CASSVVLNIYEQYF
TRBJ2-7 TRBV19 NA TRBD2 TGTGCCAGTAGTAGAACTCGCTCCGGGACTAGCAAATCCTACGAGCAGTACTTC CASSRTRSGTSKSYEQYF
TRBJ2-1 TRBV11-3 NA TRBD2 TGTGCCAGCAGCTCGGACGGGACTAGCGTTGATGAGCAGTTCTTC CASSSDGTSVDEQFF
TRBJ1-2 TRBV6-5 NA NA TGTGCCAGCAGTTACTCGCCGGGGGGCCGGTATGGCTACACCTTC CASSYSPGGRYGYTF
TRBJ2-2 TRBV6-1 NA TRBD2 TGTGCCACTAACCCAGGACTAGCGGGGGCCGGGGAGCTGTTTTTT CATNPGLAGAGELFF
TRBJ2-3 TRBV4-3 NA TRBD1 TGCGCCAGCAGCCAAGTGACAGGGGGCTGGGATACGCAGTATTTT CASSQVTGGWDTQYF
TRBJ2-3 TRBV5-4 NA NA TGTGCCAGCAGCTTGGAGCACGGCACAGATACGCAGTATTTT CASSLEHGTDTQYF
TRBJ1-2 TRBV12-5 NA TRBD1 TGTGCTAGTGGTTTGGGGACAGGCTATGGCTACACCTTC CASGLGTGYGYTF
TRBJ2-7 TRBV11-2 once TRBD1 TGTGCCAGCAGCACGGGACAGGGTACCTACGAGCAGTACTTC CASSTGQGTYEQYF
TRBJ1-6 TRBV25-1 once NA TGTGCCAGCAGTGTCCGGGACCGTACTAATTCACCCCTCCACTTT CASSVRDRTNSPLHF
TRBJ1-2 TRBV5-6 NA TRBD1 TGTGCCAGCAGCCCCAACCGACAGGGTGGAAATTACTATGGCTACACCTTC CASSPNRQGGNYYGYTF
TRBJ2-7 TRBV25-1 NA NA TGTGCCAGCAGTGAATCAGGGAAATCAGGCTACGAGCAGTACTTC CASSESGKSGYEQYF
TRBJ2-1 TRBV5-1 NA NA TGCGCCAGCAGCTTGGGGCAGACTTACAATGAGCAGTTCTTC CASSLGQTYNEQFF
TRBJ2-3 TRBV5-6 NA TRBD1 TGTGCCAGCAGCTGGGACAGGGGGCGGGCAGATACGCAGTATTTT CASSWDRGRADTQYF
TRBJ1-1 TRBV19 NA TRBD1 TGTGCCAGTAGTCCCAGGGGACAGGGGAACACTGAAGCTTTCTTT CASSPRGQGNTEAFF
TRBJ2-2 TRBV2 NA TRBD2 TGTGCCAGCCGCCCGACTAGCGGGGTGGTCGGGGAGCTGTTTTTT CASRPTSGVVGELFF
TRBJ1-5 TRBV19 NA NA TGTGCCAGTAGTATTGCAGGGGATGGACAGCCCCAGCATTTT CASSIAGDGQPQHF
TRBJ1-4 TRBV7-9 NA NA TGTGCCAGCAGCTTAGGGCAGGCAGATAATAATGAAAAACTGTTTTTT CASSLGQADNNEKLFF
TRBJ2-2 TRBV2 NA NA TGTGCCAGCAGGTTCAGTTCGGGGGAAGGCGGGGAGCTGTTTTTT CASRFSSGEGGELFF
TRBJ2-7 TRBV10-3 NA TRBD2 TGTGCCATCAGTGAGTCGAACAGAGCGGGAGGAATGTACGAGCAGTACTTC CAISESNRAGGMYEQYF
TRBJ1-2 TRBV6-5 NA NA TGTGCCAGCAGTTATGACGGACGGCCCTATGGCTACACCTTC CASSYDGRPYGYTF
TRBJ1-3 TRBV12-5 NA NA TGTGCTAGTGGTTTGGTTTATACCGAGGGTTACGGAAACACCATATATTTT CASGLVYTEGYGNTIYF
TRBJ1-5 TRBV2 NA NA TGTGCCAGCAGTGTGGAGGGGGGCGGCAATCAGCCCCAGCATTTT CASSVEGGGNQPQHF
TRBJ1-3 TRBV6-6 NA NA TGTGCCAGCAGTTACTCCAGAGGTTACACCATATATTTT CASSYSRGYTIYF
TRBJ1-2 TRBV9 NA NA TGTGCCAGCAGCGTGGGGATCAACTATGGCTACACCTTC CASSVGINYGYTF
TRBJ2-2 TRBV7-2 NA TRBD2 TGTGCCAGCACGCCGGGACTAGCAAGCGGGGAGCTGTTTTTT CASTPGLASGELFF
TRBJ2-7 TRBV5-6 NA NA TGTGCCAGCAGCTTGGCCGGCAGGTACGAGCAGTACTTC CASSLAGRYEQYF
TRBJ2-7 TRBV14 NA NA TGTGCCAGCAGCCGGAGGGCCCAATACGAGCAGTACTTC CASSRRAQYEQYF
TRBJ2-3 TRBV7-2 NA TRBD2 TGTGCCAGCAGCTTACTGTGGGCGGGAGGGCCAGGGACAGATACGCAGTATTTT CASSLLWAGGPGTDTQYF
TRBJ1-2 TRBV30 NA NA TGTGCCTGGAGTGTATTGGGACCCGGCTACACCTTC CAWSVLGPGYTF